This T cell receptor (beta chain) was retrieved from a study of blood T cell repertoires in COVID-19. Background on the study: Samples taken during acute and convalescent COVID-19 were collected in the United States, Italy and Spain.

Generated by immunoSEQ multiplex PCR, the TCRdb table keeps only in-frame clones and is missing some. The sample consists of 110,000 or so clones, 85% of them appearing once. Source material: peripheral blood. The sequence came from a human donor in a cohort sampled during active COVID-19.

The CDR3 reads CASSPPGGGTYNEQFF. The CDR3 coding sequence is TGTGCCAGCTCACCACCGGGTGGGGGCACCTACAATGAGCAGTTCTTC. The V call is TRBV18, the J call TRBJ2-1, with D maybe TRBD1 (6 bases). Trimming pared 0 bases from V and 2 bases from J, leaving 11 bases between. CDR1 is KGHSH, CDR2 LQKENI, per germline. CDR3 length equals 16 residues.